These 19 T cell receptor beta chains share one sample of origin, sequenced in a study of control samples from healthy donors and cancer patients. Only in-frame clones appear in the TCRdb table, and some are missing; sequencing was by immunoSEQ multiplex PCR. The profile covers just under 60,000 clones, with under 95% appearing a single time and about 1.8% taken by the ten largest. Material: PBMCs. Receptor source: a man aged 35-49 years with colorectal cancer.

The genes are TRBV18 and TRBJ2-2; possibly TRBD1 for D (6 bases). In germline, CDR1 is KGHSH, CDR2 LQKENI. The V and J ends lost 6 bases and 5 bases respectively, with 19 bases between them. This CDR3 contains 16 residues. The DNA for the CDR3 is TGTGCCAGCTCCCCTTGGGGGCAGATCCCGACCGGGGAGCTGTTTTTT. This encodes CASSPWGQIPTGELFF.

The V call is TRBV5-6, the J call TRBJ1-1, with a weak D call TRBD1 (5 bases). CDR1 and CDR2 from the germline V gene are SGHDT and YYEEEE. The CDR3 contains 16 residues. The ends were cut back, 3 bases at V and 0 bases at J, with 15 bases in the middle. The CDR3 DNA sequence: TGTGCCAGCAGCTGGGAGGCGGCAGGGTTGAACACTGAAGCTTTCTTT. This gives the protein CASSWEAAGLNTEAFF.

The chain links TRBV7-3 to TRBJ2-6; D perhaps matches TRBD2 (5 bases). V was pared by 11 bases and J by 4 bases, with 12 bases between. The CDR3 is 13 amino acids. CDR1 and CDR2 (germline): SGHTA, FQGTGA. CDR3 sequence (DNA): TGTGCCGCCAGCGGTCGGGGGGCCAACGTCCTGACTTTC. Its protein product is CAASGRGANVLTF.

The chain recombines TRBV6-5 with TRBJ1-2, with D perhaps matching TRBD1 (5 bases). Germline CDR1 MNHEY, CDR2 SVGAGI. The CDR3 runs to 15 residues. Trimming cost V 4 bases and J 0 bases, with 12 bases left between them. CDR3 nucleotide sequence: TGTGCCAGCAGTTTAGGAGGGGCATCTAACTATGGCTACACCTTC. Protein: CASSLGGASNYGYTF.

This rearrangement joins TRBV30 to TRBJ2-7, with D unresolved. The CDR3 sequence is 11 residues long. Between the trimmed V and J ends, which lost 2 bases and 4 bases, there was a span of 6 bases. The germline V gene encodes CDR1 GTSNPN and CDR2 SVGIG (reference sequence). The DNA for the CDR3 is TGTGCCTGGAGTTTGCAGTACGAGCAGTACTTC. This gives the protein CAWSLQYEQYF.

V and J are TRBV18 and TRBJ1-5; weak D call: TRBD1 (5 bases). From germline, CDR1 is KGHSH and CDR2 LQKENI. This CDR3 region has 15 residues. V was pared by 2 bases and J by 1 base, with 9 bases between. The CDR3 loop is CASSPGAVSNQPQHF. In nucleotides, the CDR3 is TGTGCCAGCTCACCAGGGGCCGTGAGCAATCAGCCCCAGCATTTT.

The gene calls are TRBV9 and TRBJ1-6, with 11 positions matching TRBD1. The trim removed 3 bases at V and 0 bases at J, leaving 5 bases unmatched. The CDR3 spans 18 residues. Germline-derived CDR1 and CDR2 are SGDLS and YYNGEE. CDR3 DNA sequence: TGTGCCAGCAGCGCCGGACAGGGGGCGAGCTCCTATAATTCACCCCTCCACTTT. This translates into CASSAGQGASSYNSPLHF.

This chain connects TRBV7-8 to TRBJ1-2, with D perhaps matching TRBD1 (6 bases). Germline values: CDR1 SGHVS, CDR2 FQNEAQ. The CDR3 consists of 16 residues. With 0 bases removed from V and 8 bases from J, the gap between germline ends came to 19 bases. CDR3 DNA sequence: TGTGCCAGCAGCTTAGCGCTCCAGCGGGGGGCGGGAGGCTACACCTTC. Its protein is CASSLALQRGAGGYTF. The full variable domain, with the rest looked up from reference TRBV7-8 and TRBJ1-2, is GAGVSQSPRYKVAKRGQDVALRCDPISGHVSLFWYQQALGQGPEFLTYFQNEAQLDKSGLPSDRFFAERPEGSVSTLKIQRTQQEDSAVYLCASSLALQRGAGGYTFGSGTRLTVV.

The V and J genes are TRBV6-5 and TRBJ2-7; 9 positions agree with TRBD2. With V trimmed by 8 bases and J by 7 bases, 9 bases remained unmatched. In germline, CDR1 is MNHEY, CDR2 SVGAGI. There are 13 residues in the CDR3. For the CDR3, the DNA is TGTGCCAGCTCGACAGCGGGGGGCCTAGAGCAGTACTTC. It encodes CASSTAGGLEQYF.

This rearrangement joins TRBV7-3 to TRBJ2-5; D gene uncertain. The CDR3 has 15 residues. Germline V gene lookup returns CDR1 SGHTA and CDR2 FQGTGA. Trimming took off 5 bases at V and 1 base at J, with 14 bases between the two ends. The CDR3 protein is CASSGGDTAQETQYF. The CDR3 nucleotides are TGTGCCAGCAGCGGCGGCGACACGGCCCAAGAGACCCAGTACTTC.

Only a few counts were recorded for this clone. J is TRBJ1-6 and V is TRBV3-1 (or the pseudogene TRBV3-2); D unclear. CDR3 length: 13 amino acids. CDR1 and CDR2 from the germline V gene are LGHDT and YNNKEL (reference sequence). CDR3 region: CASNGMGNSPLHF. The CDR3 bases are TGTGCGTCCAACGGTATGGGTAATTCACCCCTCCACTTT.

In its sample, this clone was seen once. The rearrangement joins TRBV18 to TRBJ1-1, with D unresolved. V was pared by 0 bases and J by 1 base, with 6 bases between. There are 14 residues in the CDR3. CDR1 KGHSH and CDR2 LQKENI come from the germline V gene. CDR3 in amino acids: CASSPPRANTEAFF. In DNA, the CDR3 is TGTGCCAGCTCACCACCCCGAGCGAACACTGAAGCTTTCTTT.

The chain combines TRBV24-1 with TRBJ2-6; 7 nucleotides align to TRBD1. Germline lookup yields CDR1 KGHDR and CDR2 SFDVKD. V gave up 4 bases and J gave up 0 bases; unmatched junction bases: 5. This CDR3 region has 17 residues. For the CDR3, the DNA is TGTGCCACCAGTGAGCCGGGACAGACCTCTGGGGCCAACGTCCTGACTTTC. Protein: CATSEPGQTSGANVLTF.

The chain recombines TRBV28 with TRBJ1-4, with D unclear. This CDR3 spans 13 amino acids. CDR1 and CDR2 (germline): MDHEN, SYDVKM. The V and J ends lost 8 bases and 3 bases respectively, with 10 bases between them. CDR3 protein: CASARRANEKLFF. CDR3 in DNA: TGTGCCAGCGCCCGGCGGGCTAATGAAAAACTGTTTTTT.

This chain connects TRBV6-5 to TRBJ1-2, with 7 bases aligning to TRBD1. V shed 6 bases, J shed 7 bases, and the junction held 11 bases outside the gene matches. CDR1 and CDR2 from the germline V gene are MNHEY and SVGAGI. The CDR3 has 14 residues. The CDR3 bases are TGTGCCAGCAGGGGACTCGGACAGGCGGGTGGCTACACCTTC. This translates into CASRGLGQAGGYTF.

The genes are TRBV5-1 and TRBJ1-3; no clear D. This CDR3 spans 14 amino acids. The germline V gene has CDR1 SGHRS and CDR2 YFSETQ. The V and J ends lost 0 bases and 0 bases respectively, with 4 bases between them. Here the CDR3 DNA reads TGCGCCAGCAGCTTGGAAAGCTCTGGAAACACCATATATTTT. Residues: CASSLESSGNTIYF.

The chain employs TRBV3-1 (or the pseudogene TRBV3-2) and TRBJ2-5, with D unresolved. The CDR3 is 14 amino acids. Germline V CDR1 and CDR2: LGHDT, YNNKEL (reference sequence). V lost 4 bases to trimming and J lost 5 bases, with 14 bases between them. The CDR3 protein is CASSLTSLGETQYF. The CDR3 DNA sequence: TGTGCCAGCAGCCTGACGTCCCTGGGGGAGACCCAGTACTTC.

This rearrangement joins TRBV2 to TRBJ1-1; D not resolved. The V gene lost 4 bases and the J gene lost 1 base, with 7 bases spanning the gap. The CDR3 loop spans 13 amino acids. Germline V gene lookup returns CDR1 SNHLY and CDR2 FYNNEI. DNA for the CDR3: TGTGCCAGCAGTGGAGAATGGAACACTGAAGCTTTCTTT. It encodes CASSGEWNTEAFF. Drawing the rest from reference TRBV2 and TRBJ1-1, the complete variable domain is EPEVTQTPSHQVTQMGQEVILRCVPISNHLYFYWYRQILGQKVEFLVSFYNNEISEKSEIFDDQFSVERPDGSNFTLKIRSTKLEDSAMYFCASSGEWNTEAFFGQGTRLTVV.

This clone occurred once. This chain links TRBV5-6 with TRBJ2-5; TRBD1 matches at 9 bases. The junction had 7 bases not matched to a gene; V was cut back by 3 bases and J by 1 base. This CDR3 has 16 residues. Germline values: CDR1 SGHDT, CDR2 YYEEEE. CDR3 loop: CASSWGQGVFQETQYF. The CDR3 DNA follows: TGTGCCAGCAGCTGGGGACAGGGCGTCTTCCAAGAGACCCAGTACTTC.